The source of this TCR beta chain is a study of vaccination and CD4 T cells after COVID-19. Study-wide background: The post-vaccine samples came a median about 70 days after dose two (range 14 to 241). From HCoV-229E, HCoV-OC43, HCoV-NL63 and SARS-CoV-2, overlapping spike peptides were used to stimulate the cells.

With respect to this clonotype: Its target is not known. At one end, the junction sequence differs from germline, possibly due to a read error.

This sample's treatment: roughly 11-day PBMC culture with coronavirus spike peptide pools or control peptides (ViraFEST assay). TCR sequencing followed the expansion of antigen-specific T cells with peptide pools in ViraFEST. Half the growth medium was swapped for new IL-2 medium on days 3 and 7. Sequenced with the Oncomine TCR Beta short-read assay was DNA taken from cultured CD4+ T cells. TCRdb passed the PCR reads through MiXCR, listing each CDR3 protein once. This sample has 9,500 to 15,000 distinct CDR3 sequences; 50% occur once, and the top ten carry about 21%. Germline V gene sequence: CDR1 MNHEY, CDR2 SVGAGI. The CDR3 consists of 14 residues.

The TCR was taken from a human donor who had recovered from COVID-19. The chain recombines TRBV6-5 with TRBJ2-7; TRBD2 might be the D (6 bases). The sample comprised CD4+ T cells from blood, cultured in vitro. The CDR3 protein is CASSYRGGTYGQYF. Here the CDR3 DNA reads TGTGCCAGCAGTTACAGGGGAGGCACCTACGGGCAGTACTTC.